Following are 22 T cell receptor beta chains from one sample sequenced in a study of blood T cell repertoires in COVID-19. Sequencing used immunoSEQ multiplex PCR; TCRdb keeps in-frame clones, though not all of them. The repertoire holds under 300,000 clones, 70% to 90% seen once, with under 2.5% in the top ten. Sequenced input: PBMCs or T cells enriched from blood (not recorded which). These receptor sequences come from a woman between 45 and 65 years old who had recovered from COVID-19.

The rearrangement links TRBV5-4 to TRBJ2-1, with TRBD2 identical over 8 bases. CDR1 is SGHNT and CDR2 is YYREEE in the germline V gene (reference sequence). Trimming at V came to 4 bases and at J to 6 bases, leaving 6 bases not matched to a gene. This CDR3 is built from 14 residues. The CDR3 region has the DNA TGTGCCAGCAGCAACACCGGGACTAGCAATGAGCAGTTCTTC. This gives the protein CASSNTGTSNEQFF.

The chain joins TRBV5-1 to TRBJ1-2; 10 bases match TRBD1. There are 17 residues in the CDR3. Germline lookup yields CDR1 SGHRS and CDR2 YFSETQ. V trimming: 4 bases; J trimming: 1 base; junction bases outside the gene matches: 10. This chain's CDR3 is CASSDRDRGAGNYGYTF. The CDR3 region has the DNA TGCGCCAGCAGCGACCGGGACAGGGGAGCGGGTAACTATGGCTACACCTTC. Using reference TRBV5-1 and TRBJ1-2 for the parts outside the CDR3, the full variable domain is KAGVTQTPRYLIKTRGQQVTLSCSPISGHRSVSWYQQTPGQGLQFLFEYFSETQRNKGNFPGRFSGRQFSNSRSEMNVSTLELGDSALYLCASSDRDRGAGNYGYTFGSGTRLTVV.

This clone appeared a single time. V gene TRBV27 combines with J gene TRBJ1-1; perhaps TRBD1 as D (6 bases). The CDR3 sequence is 14 residues long. From germline, CDR1 is MNHEY and CDR2 SMNVEV (reference sequence). Trimming cost V 3 bases and J 5 bases, with 13 bases left between them. Here the CDR3 DNA reads TGTGCCAGCAGTTTCACAGGCCAGGGGACTGAAGCTTTCTTT. This encodes CASSFTGQGTEAFF.

The chain is built from TRBV5-8 and TRBJ1-1; D remains unclear. The CDR3 consists of 13 residues. V dropped 7 bases and J dropped 0 bases, with 10 bases sitting between them. Per germline, CDR1 SGHTS and CDR2 YDEGEE. CDR3: CASRRVMNTEAFF. In nucleotides, the CDR3 is TGTGCCAGCCGACGGGTTATGAACACTGAAGCTTTCTTT.

The chain is built from TRBV7-3 and TRBJ2-3; D unresolved. The CDR3 has 13 amino acids. Trimming left V 11 bases short and J 9 bases short, with 21 bases between. Germline V CDR1 and CDR2: SGHTA, FQGTGA. CDR3 DNA sequence: TGTGCCTCCGCAGTTAGCCGTTCGCGGACGCAGTATTTT. Translated: CASAVSRSRTQYF.

The chain joins TRBV25-1 to TRBJ1-3; D remains ambiguous. V was pared by 4 bases and J by 1 base, with 8 bases between. Germline V gives CDR1 MGHDK, CDR2 SYGVNS. CDR3 length: 14 amino acids. DNA of the CDR3: TGTGCCAGCAGTGGGCGGGAGTCTGGAAACACCATATATTTT. Translated, it gives CASSGRESGNTIYF.

The chain employs TRBV7-2 and TRBJ1-2, with D possibly being TRBD1 (6 bases). CDR1 is SGHTA, CDR2 FQGNSA, per germline. Trimming took off 6 bases at V and 5 bases at J, with 19 bases between the two ends. There are 15 residues in the CDR3. DNA for the CDR3: TGTGCCAGCAGGTCTCGGGGGGCAATTCTTTATGGCTACACCTTC. Translation: CASRSRGAILYGYTF.

This rearrangement joins TRBV4-1 to TRBJ1-2; D is undetermined. Trimming shortened V by 0 bases and J by 3 bases, and 11 bases separated the two germline ends. Germline V gene data show CDR1 as MGHRA and CDR2 as YSYEKL. The CDR3 contains 15 residues. CDR3 protein: CASSQDEWAHYGYTF. The CDR3 DNA is TGCGCCAGCAGCCAAGATGAGTGGGCCCACTATGGCTACACCTTC.

CDR3 bases: TGTGCCAGCAGCCTATCCCGACTAGCGGGAAGGGGGGCGCAGTATTTT. Protein sequence: CASSLSRLAGRGAQYF. The rearrangement uses TRBV3-1 (or the pseudogene TRBV3-2) and TRBJ2-3; 11 nucleotides agree with TRBD2. Germline CDR1 reads LGHDT; CDR2 reads YNNKEL (reference sequence). V lost 4 bases, J lost 10 bases, and 13 bases stayed unmatched. The CDR3 totals 16 residues.

This chain uses TRBV15 with TRBJ2-7, with TRBD2 matching 7 bases. Per germline, CDR1 LNHNV and CDR2 YYDKDF (reference sequence). The CDR3 covers 14 residues. J lost 3 bases, V lost 5 bases, and 7 bases had no gene match. CDR3 bases: TGTGCCACCAGCCCCGGACTAGGTGGCTACGAGCAGTACTTC. Translating gives CATSPGLGGYEQYF.

The chain combines TRBV29-1 with TRBJ2-3; 10 bases fit TRBD1. CDR3 size: 13 residues. The J segment lost 5 bases and the V segment lost 7 bases, leaving 6 bases of the junction unmatched. Germline values: CDR1 SQVTM, CDR2 ANQGSEA. DNA for the CDR3: TGCAGCGCGGACAGGGGGAGAAGAGATACGCAGTATTTT. This encodes CSADRGRRDTQYF.

CDR3: CSVGGAGLTGELFF. DNA for the CDR3: TGCAGCGTAGGTGGGGCAGGGTTGACCGGGGAGCTGTTTTTT. V and J are TRBV29-1 and TRBJ2-2; D is possibly TRBD1 (5 bases). The V end lost 6 bases, the J end lost 5 bases, and 16 bases lay between the germline ends. The CDR3 has 14 amino acids. CDR1 SQVTM and CDR2 ANQGSEA come from the germline V gene.

The chain is built from TRBV5-4 and TRBJ1-1; D ambiguous. Germline V gives CDR1 SGHNT, CDR2 YYREEE (reference sequence). V shed 2 bases and J shed 4 bases, with 9 bases lying between them. This CDR3 is built from 13 residues. The CDR3 sequence: CASSLATTTEAFF. The DNA for the CDR3 is TGTGCCAGCAGCTTAGCTACCACCACTGAAGCTTTCTTT.

This clone has a handful of counts. This chain connects TRBV15 to TRBJ1-5, with TRBD1 identical over 8 bases. Germline V gene data show CDR1 as LNHNV and CDR2 as YYDKDF (reference sequence). The CDR3 is 18 amino acids. J gave up 1 base and V 1 base, and 9 bases lay outside the gene matches. CDR3 in DNA: TGTGCCACCAGCAGAGGGACAGGGTTGGGGTCGAGCAATCAGCCCCAGCATTTT. This sequence encodes CATSRGTGLGSSNQPQHF.

This clone was recorded a few times. The chain is built from TRBV29-1 and TRBJ2-7; 11 nucleotides line up with TRBD2. V was clipped by 0 bases and J by 3 bases; unmatched bases: 7. Germline V gene data show CDR1 as SQVTM and CDR2 as ANQGSEA. The CDR3 is 16 residues long. The CDR3 here is CSVEDPLAGGNYEQYF. In nucleotides, the CDR3 is TGCAGCGTTGAAGATCCGTTAGCGGGAGGGAACTACGAGCAGTACTTC.

V and J are TRBV5-1 and TRBJ2-3; the match to TRBD2 covers 8 bases. The V and J ends lost 1 base and 3 bases, in that order; junction bases with no gene match: 7. This CDR3 spans 16 amino acids. Germline V gene lookup returns CDR1 SGHRS and CDR2 YFSETQ. This CDR3 is CASSLTSGGATDTQYF. For the CDR3, the DNA is TGCGCCAGCAGCTTGACCAGCGGGGGAGCGACAGATACGCAGTATTTT.

The chain links TRBV11-1 to TRBJ2-7; 7 positions match TRBD2. This CDR3 has 11 amino acids. The germline V gene encodes CDR1 SGHAT and CDR2 FQDESV (reference sequence). V was clipped by 6 bases and J by 5 bases; unmatched bases: 1. CDR3 nucleotide sequence: TGTGCCAGCAGGGGGGGGAACGAGCAGTACTTC. Protein: CASRGGNEQYF.

The chain has TRBV4-2 and TRBJ1-4; TRBD1 might be the D (5 bases). The germline V gene encodes CDR1 LGHNA and CDR2 YNFKEQ. V was shortened by 0 bases and J by 0 bases, with 11 bases between the two germline ends. The CDR3 is 17 residues long. The CDR3 DNA is TGTGCCAGCAGCCAAGAAGGGGCCACTGCAACTAATGAAAAACTGTTTTTT. Protein product: CASSQEGATATNEKLFF.

This chain joins TRBV14 and TRBJ2-3; 8 nucleotides align to TRBD2. After removal of 1 base from V and 5 bases from J, the junction contained 8 bases not matched to a gene. The CDR3 totals 16 residues. Germline assignment: CDR1 SGHDN and CDR2 FVKESK. CDR3 in DNA: TGTGCCAGCAGCCAAGGGGCCGGGACTAGGAGAGATACGCAGTATTTT. It yields the protein CASSQGAGTRRDTQYF. The variable domain in full, with the rest retrieved from reference TRBV14 and TRBJ2-3, is EAGVTQFPSHSVIEKGQTVTLRCDPISGHDNLYWYRRVMGKEIKFLLHFVKESKQDESGMPNNRFLAERTGGTYSTLKVQPAELEDSGVYFCASSQGAGTRRDTQYFGPGTRLTVL.

V and J are TRBV5-1 and TRBJ2-7; the D is unclear. This CDR3 is built from 13 residues. CDR1 is SGHRS, CDR2 YFSETQ, per germline. V was trimmed by 2 bases and J by 3 bases, leaving 9 bases between them. The CDR3 is CASSFLSGYEQYF. The CDR3 coding sequence is TGCGCCAGCAGCTTTTTATCAGGCTACGAGCAGTACTTC.

J is TRBJ2-1 and V is TRBV11-2, with 15 bases identical to TRBD2. Germline assignment: CDR1 SGHAT and CDR2 FQNNGV. V was pared by 1 base and J by 10 bases, with 2 bases of the junction left unmatched. The CDR3 has 15 residues. The CDR3 DNA follows: TGTGCCAGCAGCTTAGTGGGGACTAGCGGGGGGGAGCAGTTCTTC. Translation gives CASSLVGTSGGEQFF.

The V and J genes are TRBV5-1 and TRBJ2-2; 7 bases agree with TRBD2. From germline, CDR1 is SGHRS and CDR2 YFSETQ. The CDR3 contains 16 residues. Losses at the gene ends were 4 bases for V and 2 bases for J; bases not matched to a gene: 8. The CDR3 is CASSAGLVHNTGELFF. CDR3 nucleotide sequence: TGCGCCAGCAGCGCCGGACTAGTTCATAACACCGGGGAGCTGTTTTTT.